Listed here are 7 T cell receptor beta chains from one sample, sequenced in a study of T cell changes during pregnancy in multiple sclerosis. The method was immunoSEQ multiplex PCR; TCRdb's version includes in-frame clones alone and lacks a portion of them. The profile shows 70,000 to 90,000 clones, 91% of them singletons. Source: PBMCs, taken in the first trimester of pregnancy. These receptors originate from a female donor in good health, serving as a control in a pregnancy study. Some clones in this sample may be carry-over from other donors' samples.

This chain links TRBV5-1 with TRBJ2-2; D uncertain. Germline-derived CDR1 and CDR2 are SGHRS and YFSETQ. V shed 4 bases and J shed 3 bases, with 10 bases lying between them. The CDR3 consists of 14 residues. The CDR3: CASSELPDTGELFF. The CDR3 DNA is TGCGCCAGCAGCGAACTCCCGGACACCGGGGAGCTGTTTTTT.

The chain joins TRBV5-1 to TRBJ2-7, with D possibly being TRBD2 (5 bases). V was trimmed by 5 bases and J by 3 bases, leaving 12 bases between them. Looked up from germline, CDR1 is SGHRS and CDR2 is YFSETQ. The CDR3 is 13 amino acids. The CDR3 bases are TGCGCCAGCAGTTTAGGGAGCATCTACGAGCAGTACTTC. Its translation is CASSLGSIYEQYF.

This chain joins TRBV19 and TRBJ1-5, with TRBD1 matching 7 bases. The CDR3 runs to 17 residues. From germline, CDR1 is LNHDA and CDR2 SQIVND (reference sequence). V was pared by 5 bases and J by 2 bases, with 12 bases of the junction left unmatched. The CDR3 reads CASSEQTGPWGNQPQHF. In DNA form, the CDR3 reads TGTGCCAGTAGTGAGCAGACAGGGCCTTGGGGCAATCAGCCCCAGCATTTT.

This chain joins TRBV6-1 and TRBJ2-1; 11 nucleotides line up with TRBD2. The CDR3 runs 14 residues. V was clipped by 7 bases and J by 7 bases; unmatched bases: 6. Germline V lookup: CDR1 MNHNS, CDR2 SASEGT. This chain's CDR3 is CASTSGLAENEQFF. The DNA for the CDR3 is TGTGCCAGCACCTCGGGACTAGCGGAGAATGAGCAGTTCTTC.

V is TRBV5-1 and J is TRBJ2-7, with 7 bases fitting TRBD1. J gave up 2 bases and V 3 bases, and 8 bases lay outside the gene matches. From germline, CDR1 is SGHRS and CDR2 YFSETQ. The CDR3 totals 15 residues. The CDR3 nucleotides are TGCGCCAGCAGCTGGGCGCAGGGGGTAACCTACGAGCAGTACTTC. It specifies CASSWAQGVTYEQYF. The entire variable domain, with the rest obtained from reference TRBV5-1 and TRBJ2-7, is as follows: KAGVTQTPRYLIKTRGQQVTLSCSPISGHRSVSWYQQTPGQGLQFLFEYFSETQRNKGNFPGRFSGRQFSNSRSEMNVSTLELGDSALYLCASSWAQGVTYEQYFGPGTRLTVT.

CDR3 nucleotide sequence: TGTGCCAGCAGCTTAGTGCAGGGAGATACGCAGTATTTT. It encodes CASSLVQGDTQYF. The chain recombines TRBV7-2 with TRBJ2-3, with D possibly TRBD1 on 5 matching bases. CDR3 size: 13 residues. Looked up from germline, CDR1 is SGHTA and CDR2 is FQGNSA. V gave up 1 base and J gave up 5 bases, with 7 bases separating them.

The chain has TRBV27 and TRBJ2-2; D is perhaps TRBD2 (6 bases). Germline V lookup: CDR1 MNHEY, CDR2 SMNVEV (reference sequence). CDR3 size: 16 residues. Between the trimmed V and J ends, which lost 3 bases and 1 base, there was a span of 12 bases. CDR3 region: CASSLTGTWNTGELFF. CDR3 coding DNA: TGTGCCAGCAGTTTGACCGGGACTTGGAACACCGGGGAGCTGTTTTTT.